Listed below are T cell receptor beta chains from one sample, sequenced in a study of technical replicates of blood from a few donors. Data came from immunoSEQ multiplex PCR; TCRdb stores just in-frame clones and leaves some out. Here the sample spans approximately 12,000 clones, almost 80% being singletons. Sequenced material: PBMCs. Receptor source: a human donor in good health. CDR3s include the opening cysteine and the closing phenylalanine or tryptophan. The D gene is left open where the match is weak. Size values are once, few and many counts, or a class for expanded clones, and some rows have none.

v_call	j_call	d_call	clone_size	cdr3_aa	cdr3_nt
TRBV19	TRBJ2-1	-	-	CASIDREVSRLLF	TGTGCCAGTATCGATAGGGAGGTGTCTCGATTACTCTTC
TRBV5-8	TRBJ2-2	TRBD2	-	CASSLGGGNTGELFF	TGTGCCAGCAGCTTGGGCGGGGGAAACACCGGGGAGCTGTTTTTT
TRBV6-5	TRBJ1-5	-	-	CASRMDSNSNQPQHF	TGTGCCAGCAGGATGGACTCTAATAGCAATCAGCCCCAGCATTTT
TRBV27	TRBJ2-5	-	-	CASSSVNQETQYF	TGTGCCAGCAGTTCCGTAAACCAAGAGACCCAGTACTTC
TRBV11-2	TRBJ2-6	-	-	CASSLDGAGANVLTF	TGTGCCAGCAGCTTAGACGGGGCTGGGGCCAACGTCCTGACTTTC
TRBV27	TRBJ1-1	TRBD1	-	CASSYAGTGPPLEAFF	TGTGCCAGCAGTTACGCGGGGACAGGGCCGCCTCTTGAAGCTTTCTTT
TRBV10-1	TRBJ2-7	TRBD2	few	CASSEWTSPYEQYF	TGCGCCAGCAGTGAGTGGACTAGCCCATACGAGCAGTACTTC
TRBV13	TRBJ2-1	TRBD2	-	CASSPEAGGWGNEQFF	TGTGCCAGCAGCCCCGAAGCGGGAGGCTGGGGCAATGAGCAGTTCTTC
TRBV5-6	TRBJ2-3	TRBD1	-	CASSSRTGGPADTQYF	TGTGCCAGCAGCTCCCGGACAGGGGGTCCCGCAGATACGCAGTATTTT
TRBV7-8	TRBJ2-3	-	-	CASSLGADTQYF	TGTGCCAGCAGCCTCGGAGCAGATACGCAGTATTTT
TRBV9	TRBJ2-2	-	once	CASSPRWGRASNTGELFF	TGTGCCAGCAGCCCCCGGTGGGGCAGGGCCTCGAACACCGGGGAGCTGTTTTTT
TRBV7-9	TRBJ2-7	TRBD2	-	CASSFSGTTYEQYF	TGTGCCAGCAGCTTTAGCGGGACAACCTACGAGCAGTACTTC
TRBV25-1	TRBJ1-2	-	once	CASSPIMLGPGDYTF	TGTGCCAGCAGCCCCATCATGCTGGGGCCCGGTGACTACACCTTC
TRBV7-9	TRBJ1-2	-	few	CASSPMGAYGYTF	TGTGCCAGCAGCCCAATGGGGGCCTATGGCTACACCTTC
TRBV7-9	TRBJ2-2	TRBD2	few	CASSQQAGTNTGELFF	TGTGCCAGCAGCCAGCAAGCGGGAACCAACACCGGGGAGCTGTTTTTT
TRBV6-5	TRBJ2-5	-	-	CASSSTPGVQETQYF	TGTGCCAGCAGTTCCACCCCGGGGGTACAAGAGACCCAGTACTTC
TRBV7-8	TRBJ2-7	-	-	CASRPRVGRYEQYF	TGTGCCAGCAGACCGAGGGTCGGTAGATACGAGCAGTACTTC
TRBV29-1	TRBJ2-2	TRBD1	once	CSVEPTGQGNTGELFF	TGCAGCGTTGAACCTACTGGACAGGGGAACACCGGGGAGCTGTTTTTT
TRBV4-2	TRBJ2-1	-	-	CASSPSWDTGYNEQFF	TGTGCCAGCAGCCCTTCTTGGGACACCGGGTACAATGAGCAGTTCTTC
TRBV6-5	TRBJ2-7	-	once	CASSSRRALIRGSQYF	TGTGCCAGCAGTTCTCGTCGCGCGTTAATCAGGGGCTCGCAGTACTTC
TRBV29-1	TRBJ2-7	TRBD2	-	CSVEDPGRGTYEQYF	TGCAGCGTTGAAGATCCCGGGAGGGGTACCTACGAGCAGTACTTC
TRBV6-7	TRBJ2-1	TRBD2	-	CASSYSKTSGRAFKDYNEQFF	TGTGCCAGCAGTTACTCGAAGACTAGCGGGAGGGCCTTCAAGGACTACAATGAGCAGTTCTTC
TRBV6-6	TRBJ2-3	-	-	CASSSVIAADTQYF	TGTGCCAGCAGTTCAGTTATAGCGGCAGATACGCAGTATTTT
TRBV7-9	TRBJ2-3	-	-	CASSRTVGAEGDTQYF	TGTGCCAGCAGCCGAACGGTGGGGGCCGAGGGAGATACGCAGTATTTT
TRBV2	TRBJ2-2	TRBD2	-	CASSRTRFNTGELFF	TGTGCCAGCAGTCGGACTAGGTTTAACACCGGGGAGCTGTTTTTT
TRBV19	TRBJ2-1	TRBD2	few	CASTPTSGSYNEQFF	TGTGCCAGTACCCCGACTAGCGGGAGTTACAATGAGCAGTTCTTC
TRBV5-8	TRBJ2-1	-	-	CASSSGVGNNEQFF	TGTGCCAGCAGTTCGGGAGTGGGGAACAATGAGCAGTTCTTC
TRBV5-1	TRBJ2-7	-	-	CASSYFSGGAYEQYF	TGCGCCAGCAGCTACTTTTCCGGGGGAGCGTACGAGCAGTACTTC
TRBV5-4	TRBJ1-2	TRBD1	-	CASSLPGGDRMRANYGYTF	TGTGCCAGCAGCCTACCAGGGGGGGACAGGATGCGGGCTAACTATGGCTACACCTTC
TRBV1	TRBJ2-1	-	-	CTSSQVALSGWLCEQFF	TGCACCAGCAGCCAAGTTGCCCTGTCGGGTTGGTTATGTGAGCAGTTCTTC
TRBV2	TRBJ2-2	-	once	CASSEQRTGELFF	TGTGCCAGCAGCGAACAGAGGACCGGGGAGCTGTTTTTT
TRBV5-1	TRBJ2-5	-	-	CASTLSREETQYF	TGCGCCAGTACCCTTAGTCGAGAAGAGACCCAGTACTTC
TRBV6-5	TRBJ2-3	-	-	CASSYSIVGGGQYF	TGTGCCAGCAGTTACTCGATCGTCGGGGGAGGGCAGTATTTT
TRBV28	TRBJ1-1	TRBD1	-	CASSLGDRLVAEAFF	TGTGCCAGCAGTTTAGGGGACAGGTTGGTCGCTGAAGCTTTCTTT
TRBV5-8	TRBJ2-3	-	once	CASTPRDTQYF	TGTGCCAGCACCCCCAGAGATACGCAGTATTTT
TRBV5-6	TRBJ2-3	-	-	CASGSTADTQYF	TGTGCCAGCGGGAGTACGGCAGATACGCAGTATTTT
TRBV27	TRBJ2-7	-	-	CASSLIGQGNSEQYF	TGTGCCAGCAGTTTAATCGGTCAGGGTAACTCCGAGCAGTACTTC
TRBV6-5	TRBJ1-1	-	-	CASSYSARSDTEAFF	TGTGCCAGCAGTTACTCCGCCAGAAGCGACACTGAAGCTTTCTTT
TRBV18	TRBJ2-7	TRBD2	-	CASSPLGLAGAGKPQYF	TGTGCCAGCTCACCGCTAGGGCTAGCGGGAGCGGGGAAACCGCAGTACTTC
TRBV21-1	TRBJ2-1	-	-	CASTWGGWLNEQFF	TGTGCCAGCACCTGGGGAGGTTGGCTTAATGAGCAGTTCTTC
TRBV28	TRBJ1-1	-	-	CASSRGSWSFF	TGTGCCAGCAGTCGCGGCAGTTGGTCTTTCTTT
TRBV2	TRBJ2-5	TRBD1	-	CASRFTGEETQYF	TGTGCCAGCAGGTTCACAGGGGAAGAGACCCAGTACTTC
TRBV5-8	TRBJ1-5	-	-	CASSLGQPNRPQHF	TGTGCCAGCAGCTTGGGACAGCCCAATCGGCCCCAGCATTTT
TRBV7-3	TRBJ2-1	-	-	CASSSRASDEQFF	TGTGCCAGCAGCTCCCGGGCTAGCGACGAGCAGTTCTTC
TRBV2	TRBJ1-4	TRBD1	few	CASSGGRGREKLFF	TGTGCCAGCAGTGGGGGCAGGGGGCGTGAAAAACTGTTTTTT
TRBV5-1	TRBJ2-5	-	-	CASSLGRGSQETQYF	TGCGCCAGCAGCTTGGGCAGGGGATCCCAAGAGACCCAGTACTTC
TRBV19	TRBJ1-1	-	few	CASSRRPGSTGTEAFF	TGTGCCAGTAGTCGTAGACCCGGATCTACGGGCACTGAAGCTTTCTTT
TRBV19	TRBJ2-3	TRBD2	-	CASRAGGAGTDTQYF	TGTGCCAGTAGAGCGGGGGGGGCTGGCACAGATACGCAGTATTTT
TRBV15	TRBJ2-3	-	-	CATSPRTGLDTQYF	TGTGCCACCAGCCCCCGGACTGGCCTGGATACGCAGTATTTT
TRBV27	TRBJ2-1	TRBD2	-	CASSRLGTSGSNEQFF	TGTGCCAGCAGTCGCCTCGGGACTAGCGGATCCAATGAGCAGTTCTTC
TRBV19	TRBJ2-2	TRBD2	-	CASKGSSGNTGELFF	TGTGCCAGTAAGGGCTCTAGCGGGAACACCGGGGAGCTGTTTTTT